The rows below give T cell receptor beta chains drawn from one sample of a study of siplizumab effects on memory and regulatory T cells. Sequencing used immunoSEQ multiplex PCR; TCRdb keeps in-frame clones, though not all of them. The sample shows about 100,000 clones, about 94% of them seen only once. The material sequenced was CD4+ T cells sorted from blood. These receptors originate from a human donor in good health. CDR3s include the opening cysteine and the closing phenylalanine or tryptophan. The order of the fields is V gene, D gene, CDR3 protein. The D gene is left open where the match is weak.

TRBV5-4 | . | CASSLGFGELFF
TRBV7-9 | TRBD2 | CASSFVKLAVVNTQYF
TRBV28 | TRBD2 | CASSFSPGTSGNYNEQFF
TRBV13 | . | CASSLNPIYGYTF
TRBV30 | TRBD2 | CAWTTSGSTDTQYF
TRBV28 | . | CATGRKNQPQHF
TRBV29-1 | TRBD2 | CSVDRPTSGATYEQYF
TRBV5-6 | . | CASSFLSRETDTQYF
TRBV6-6 | TRBD2 | CASSYLSGGETGELFF
TRBV28 | TRBD1 | CASSQGDHTDTQYF
TRBV6-6 | . | CASSYWGRGGTEAFF
TRBV6-1 | TRBD1 | CASSDRGNQPQHF
TRBV28 | . | CASSLGTGTLHF
TRBV5-5 | TRBD1 | CASSSQTGSNYEQYF
TRBV28 | . | CASTPPGGPGNTIYF
TRBV28 | . | CASSFGRVAGNTEAFF
TRBV7-2 | TRBD1 | CASSLGGQGLRNTEAFF
TRBV6-1 | . | CASSEYTTKAGYTF
TRBV7-3 | . | CASSSTGSFTDTQYF
TRBV27 | TRBD1 | CASSSVYPGQGALNTEAFF
TRBV11-2 | . | CASSAQLVGAGEQYF
TRBV23-1 | . | CARGGRNTEAFF
TRBV5-1 | . | CASRVDTLMSDTQYF
TRBV28 | TRBD1 | CASSRGQASYEQYF
TRBV30 | . | CAWRPGRGEQFF
TRBV30 | . | CAFSSGGPNTEAFF
TRBV2 | . | CASSSDNYGYTF
TRBV18 | . | CASSPDRNNNEQFF
TRBV27 | . | CASSPPGGAQYF
TRBV28 | . | CASQGGLSSGANVLTF
TRBV28 | TRBD1 | CASSTQGWNQPQHF
TRBV28 | TRBD1 | CASRLQGNQPQHF
TRBV2 | TRBD1 | CASSADRGWTEAFF
TRBV6-6 | . | CASSGGRELFF
TRBV18 | . | CASSPAGTPRSGANVLTF
TRBV9 | . | CASGLRRNEQFF
TRBV5-1 | . | CASSLERRLYEQYF
TRBV19 | TRBD2 | CATHRRGGPYEQYF